This record covers a single T cell receptor (beta chain). This clone was detected once. Its antigen is not yet known. No base quality values were provided; no much bigger clone lies one nucleotide off. The source of the sample is a study of shared T cell receptors in the human thymus (dated by TCRdb to about 2021). Describing the broader study: The study examined how the human thymus generates shared, self-reactive T-cell receptor alpha chains.

The germline ends are 13 bases apart after V is trimmed by 4 bases and J by 0 bases. The germline V gene (reference sequence) sets CDR1 to WNHNN and CDR2 to SYGVQD. The CDR3 contains 16 residues, cysteine and phenylalanine counted. Only the CDR3 portion is preserved as DNA: 48 bases, with reading frame beginning at the first base. The library was built by means of the immunoSEQ multiplex PCR assay. In TCRdb, the immuneACCESS table is reduced to in-frame sequences with V and J assigned. These tables do not hold every clone; where another copy was compared, an unresolved V gene accounts for under half, and the others remain unexplained. The sample has hundreds of thousands of clones on record, more than 75% of them singletons. Jointly, the top ten make up 0.008% to 0.011% of the sample. The same sample was also studied in work on human thymus T cells. The second paper further reports: Immunologically healthy infants undergoing open corrective cardiac surgery for congenital heart defects in Finland were used as donors. Thymus tissue was collected as surgical resects that were removed during corrective cardiac surgery. Biased V and J gene segment usage appeared to be present in both thymic and peripheral blood repertoires. The related research found that thymic TCR repertoires overlapped highly between unrelated individuals. The study characterized TCR alpha and beta repertoires from under 10 infant thymus samples and four related peripheral blood samples. The infant donors were about 7 to 250 days old, and the cohort included over five males and a couple of females. Thymocytes were freed from the tissue by mechanical means and kept at -70 degrees C as pellets of roughly 9-30 million cells. A QIAsymphony instrument was used to extract genomic DNA from frozen cell pellets. The immunoSEQ multiplex PCR assay was used to amplify the TCRB and TCRAD loci from a standardized amount of quality-controlled genomic DNA. The V(D)J region was spanned by amplicons of a length sufficient to cover the CDR3 and to identify V and J genes. The commercial immunoSEQ service was used to sequence amplicons on an Illumina platform. Primer bias and sequencing errors were corrected using previously described methods, and TCRAD and TCRB definitions followed the IMGT database. immunoSEQ Analyzer 3.0 and VDJTools were used for repertoire analysis, which covered basic statistics, V/J segment usage, diversity estimates, rarefaction and pairwise overlap. To estimate diversity, the Chao1, ChaoE, Efron-Thisted, Shannon and inverse Simpson indices were applied, and diversity was also estimated on datasets down-sampled to the smallest sample. Repertoire overlap was determined by strict matching of CDR3 nucleotide sequence, V gene and J gene, and Jaccard-based multidimensional scaling clustering was applied. On average, thymus samples gave 650,000 to 1,000,000 unique TCRB clonotypes, whereas blood samples gave around 80,000.

The receptor chain draws on TRBV10-1 and TRBJ2-1, with the D segment identity uncertain. Sequenced sample: thymocytes. This TCR came from a boy in the first two years of life with a congenital heart defect. Donor details come from another sample of the same person, matched by shared clones. At the DNA level, the sequence is TGCGCCAGCAGTGCCTTGGTGAAGAGCTCCTACAATGAGCAGTTCTTC. Translated, this gives CASSALVKSSYNEQFF.